The clone carrying this T cell receptor (beta chain) showed up many times. The sample is drawn from a study of T cells in Graves' hyperthyroidism and ophthalmopathy. Trimming at V came to 6 bases and at J to 5 bases, leaving 4 bases not matched to a gene. CDR3 length: 13 amino acids. Germline CDR1 reads MNHNS; CDR2 reads SASEGT. TCR beta CDR3 sequences were amplified from RNA transcripts. A set of HTBI primers served as the primers for a first-round RT-PCR of the TCR CDR3. Via MiXCR, TCRdb re-called the multiplex PCR reads, giving one row per CDR3 protein. The sample yields approximately 400,000 distinct CDR3 sequences, about 18% seen once.

The clonotype originates from a woman between 18 and 30 years old with Graves' hyperthyroidism. Sequenced sample: blood. The V call is TRBV6-1, the J call TRBJ1-2, with TRBD1 matching over 9 bases. CDR3 loop: CASRDRGEYGYTF. The CDR3 bases are TGTGCCAGCAGGGACAGGGGAGAGTATGGCTACACCTTC.